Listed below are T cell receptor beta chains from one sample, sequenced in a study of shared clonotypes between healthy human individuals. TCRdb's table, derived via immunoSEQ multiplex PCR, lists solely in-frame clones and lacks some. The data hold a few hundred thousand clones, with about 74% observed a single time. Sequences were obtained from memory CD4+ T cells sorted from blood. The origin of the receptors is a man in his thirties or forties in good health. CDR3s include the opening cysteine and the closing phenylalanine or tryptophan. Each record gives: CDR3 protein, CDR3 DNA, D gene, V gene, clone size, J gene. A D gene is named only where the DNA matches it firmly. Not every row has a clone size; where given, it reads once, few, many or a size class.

CDR3aa: CASSRGLAGASGANVLTF
CDR3nt: TGTGCCAGCAGCCGAGGACTAGCGGGAGCCTCTGGGGCCAACGTCCTGACTTTC
d_gene: TRBD2
v_gene: TRBV7-6
abundance: NA
j_gene: TRBJ2-6

CDR3aa: CASSSQIGTEAFF
CDR3nt: TGTGCCAGCAGCTCCCAGATTGGGACTGAAGCTTTCTTT
d_gene: NA
v_gene: TRBV7-3
abundance: NA
j_gene: TRBJ1-1

CDR3aa: CASRDFSEQFF
CDR3nt: TGTGCCAGCAGAGATTTCTCTGAGCAGTTCTTC
d_gene: NA
v_gene: TRBV27
abundance: NA
j_gene: TRBJ2-1

CDR3aa: CASSKGSNEKLFF
CDR3nt: TGTGCCAGCAGTAAAGGGTCTAATGAAAAACTGTTTTTT
d_gene: NA
v_gene: TRBV28
abundance: few
j_gene: TRBJ1-4

CDR3aa: CASSDTHRDRYYEQYF
CDR3nt: TGTGCCAGCAGCGACACCCACCGGGACAGGTACTACGAGCAGTACTTC
d_gene: TRBD1
v_gene: TRBV7-8
abundance: few
j_gene: TRBJ2-7

CDR3aa: CSVGQTNQPQHF
CDR3nt: TGCAGCGTCGGACAAACCAATCAGCCCCAGCATTTT
d_gene: NA
v_gene: TRBV29-1
abundance: many
j_gene: TRBJ1-5

CDR3aa: CASSASTTTYNEQFF
CDR3nt: TGTGCCAGCAGCGCCTCTACCACCACCTACAATGAGCAGTTCTTC
d_gene: NA
v_gene: TRBV9
abundance: NA
j_gene: TRBJ2-1

CDR3aa: CASSFRQDATRTQYF
CDR3nt: TGTGCCAGCAGCTTCCGACAGGACGCAACCCGGACCCAGTACTTC
d_gene: NA
v_gene: TRBV7-9
abundance: NA
j_gene: TRBJ2-5

CDR3aa: CASSPTTPENEKLFF
CDR3nt: TGTGCCAGCAGCCCCACGACCCCCGAGAATGAAAAACTGTTTTTT
d_gene: NA
v_gene: TRBV7-9
abundance: NA
j_gene: TRBJ1-4

CDR3aa: CATQGAGNNQPQHF
CDR3nt: TGTGCCACCCAAGGTGCGGGTAACAATCAGCCCCAGCATTTT
d_gene: NA
v_gene: TRBV6-1
abundance: few
j_gene: TRBJ1-5

CDR3aa: CASTPSGTGANQPQHF
CDR3nt: TGTGCCAGTACCCCTTCAGGGACAGGGGCCAATCAGCCCCAGCATTTT
d_gene: TRBD1
v_gene: TRBV19
abundance: few
j_gene: TRBJ1-5

CDR3aa: CASSIKIRGDGYTF
CDR3nt: TGTGCCAGTAGTATAAAGATTCGAGGGGATGGCTACACCTTC
d_gene: NA
v_gene: TRBV19
abundance: NA
j_gene: TRBJ1-2

CDR3aa: CASSLAGMTGGYGYTF
CDR3nt: TGTGCCAGCAGCTTGGCCGGCATGACAGGGGGCTACGGCTACACCTTC
d_gene: TRBD1
v_gene: TRBV5-6
abundance: once
j_gene: TRBJ1-2

CDR3aa: CSVSAGRETQYF
CDR3nt: TGCAGCGTTAGTGCGGGGCGGGAGACCCAGTACTTC
d_gene: NA
v_gene: TRBV29-1
abundance: NA
j_gene: TRBJ2-5

CDR3aa: CASSILQDTDTQYF
CDR3nt: TGTGCCAGTAGTATCTTGCAGGACACAGATACGCAGTATTTT
d_gene: NA
v_gene: TRBV19
abundance: NA
j_gene: TRBJ2-3

CDR3aa: CASSPLVGLGVGEQFF
CDR3nt: TGTGCCAGCAGCCCTTTGGTGGGACTAGGGGTCGGTGAGCAGTTCTTC
d_gene: TRBD2
v_gene: TRBV7-9
abundance: NA
j_gene: TRBJ2-1

CDR3aa: CASSWRAGGTDTQYF
CDR3nt: TGTGCCAGCAGCTGGAGGGCGGGGGGCACAGATACGCAGTATTTT
d_gene: TRBD2
v_gene: TRBV7-9
abundance: NA
j_gene: TRBJ2-3

CDR3aa: CASSRDGNTIYF
CDR3nt: TGTGCCAGCAGCCGTGACGGAAACACCATATATTTT
d_gene: NA
v_gene: TRBV5-5
abundance: many
j_gene: TRBJ1-3

CDR3aa: CASSQLDMVPGVTDTQYF
CDR3nt: TGCGCCAGCAGCCAACTCGATATGGTACCGGGAGTCACAGATACGCAGTATTTT
d_gene: NA
v_gene: TRBV4-1
abundance: NA
j_gene: TRBJ2-3

CDR3aa: CASSLGTGAINYGYTF
CDR3nt: TGTGCCAGCAGCTTGGGGACAGGGGCTATTAACTATGGCTACACCTTC
d_gene: TRBD1
v_gene: TRBV5-6
abundance: NA
j_gene: TRBJ1-2

CDR3aa: CASSLGQNTEAFF
CDR3nt: TGTGCCAGCAGCTTGGGACAGAACACTGAAGCTTTCTTT
d_gene: NA
v_gene: TRBV11-3
abundance: NA
j_gene: TRBJ1-1

CDR3aa: CASSAPRQGRNRAFF
CDR3nt: TGTGCCAGCAGTGCCCCAAGACAGGGACGTAATAGAGCTTTCTTT
d_gene: TRBD1
v_gene: TRBV6-5
abundance: NA
j_gene: TRBJ1-1

CDR3aa: CASSAGWREDTDTQYF
CDR3nt: TGTGCCAGCAGTGCTGGTTGGCGGGAGGACACAGATACGCAGTATTTT
d_gene: TRBD2
v_gene: TRBV6-4
abundance: NA
j_gene: TRBJ2-3

CDR3aa: CASSTSRTSSYEQYF
CDR3nt: TGTGCCAGCTCAACCTCGCGGACGAGCTCCTACGAGCAGTACTTC
d_gene: NA
v_gene: TRBV18
abundance: few
j_gene: TRBJ2-7

CDR3aa: CASSRVRGEDTQYF
CDR3nt: TGTGCCAGCAGCCGCGTCCGGGGGGAGGATACGCAGTATTTT
d_gene: TRBD2
v_gene: TRBV5-4
abundance: NA
j_gene: TRBJ2-3

CDR3aa: CATGDRVNEQFF
CDR3nt: TGTGCCACCGGGGACAGGGTGAATGAGCAGTTCTTC
d_gene: TRBD1
v_gene: TRBV6-5
abundance: NA
j_gene: TRBJ2-1

CDR3aa: CASSPRQSGSGNTIYF
CDR3nt: TGTGCCAGCTCACCACGACAGTCCGGATCCGGAAACACCATATATTTT
d_gene: NA
v_gene: TRBV18
abundance: NA
j_gene: TRBJ1-3

CDR3aa: CASRDHRGVNQPQHF
CDR3nt: TGTGCCAGCAGGGATCACAGGGGCGTCAATCAGCCCCAGCATTTT
d_gene: TRBD1
v_gene: TRBV6-1
abundance: NA
j_gene: TRBJ1-5

CDR3aa: CASSFAGPSTDTQYF
CDR3nt: TGCGCCAGCAGCTTTGCAGGGCCTAGCACAGATACGCAGTATTTT
d_gene: NA
v_gene: TRBV5-1
abundance: NA
j_gene: TRBJ2-3

CDR3aa: CASSYGDREYGELFF
CDR3nt: TGTGCCAGCAGTTACGGGGACAGGGAATACGGGGAGCTGTTTTTT
d_gene: TRBD1
v_gene: TRBV6-5
abundance: NA
j_gene: TRBJ2-2

CDR3aa: CASSNAEKSGELFF
CDR3nt: TGTGCCAGTAGTAATGCGGAGAAGTCCGGGGAGCTGTTTTTT
d_gene: NA
v_gene: TRBV19
abundance: NA
j_gene: TRBJ2-2

CDR3aa: CASSLGEVSNQPQHF
CDR3nt: TGTGCCAGCAGCCTTGGAGAGGTTAGCAATCAGCCCCAGCATTTT
d_gene: NA
v_gene: TRBV5-6
abundance: NA
j_gene: TRBJ1-5

CDR3aa: CASSLSRFNQPQHF
CDR3nt: TGTGCCAGCAGTTTATCAAGGTTCAATCAGCCCCAGCATTTT
d_gene: NA
v_gene: TRBV28
abundance: NA
j_gene: TRBJ1-5

CDR3aa: CASSLGWGGGYTF
CDR3nt: TGTGCCAGCAGCTTAGGGTGGGGCGGTGGCTACACCTTC
d_gene: NA
v_gene: TRBV7-8
abundance: NA
j_gene: TRBJ1-2

CDR3aa: CASRTPGDPPYEQYF
CDR3nt: TGTGCCAGCCGAACCCCGGGAGACCCCCCCTACGAGCAGTACTTC
d_gene: NA
v_gene: TRBV6-1
abundance: NA
j_gene: TRBJ2-7

CDR3aa: CASSLELGWDYEQYF
CDR3nt: TGTGCCAGCAGCTTGGAGCTGGGGTGGGACTACGAGCAGTACTTC
d_gene: NA
v_gene: TRBV5-4
abundance: NA
j_gene: TRBJ2-7

CDR3aa: CASSLDASTDTQYF
CDR3nt: TGTGCCAGCAGCTTAGACGCGTCTACAGATACGCAGTATTTT
d_gene: NA
v_gene: TRBV7-3
abundance: NA
j_gene: TRBJ2-3

CDR3aa: CAWTTSGANVLTF
CDR3nt: TGTGCCTGGACTACATCTGGGGCCAACGTCCTGACTTTC
d_gene: NA
v_gene: TRBV30
abundance: NA
j_gene: TRBJ2-6

CDR3aa: CASSFDSNTGELFF
CDR3nt: TGCGCCAGCAGCTTTGACAGTAACACCGGGGAGCTGTTTTTT
d_gene: NA
v_gene: TRBV5-1
abundance: NA
j_gene: TRBJ2-2

CDR3aa: CAISVRGAGEQYF
CDR3nt: TGTGCCATCAGTGTTCGGGGGGCTGGCGAGCAGTACTTC
d_gene: NA
v_gene: TRBV10-3
abundance: NA
j_gene: TRBJ2-7

CDR3aa: CSVEGPREKLFF
CDR3nt: TGCAGCGTTGAAGGTCCGAGGGAAAAACTGTTTTTT
d_gene: NA
v_gene: TRBV29-1
abundance: NA
j_gene: TRBJ1-4

CDR3aa: CASSMAGGYGYTF
CDR3nt: TGTGCCAGTAGTATGGCCGGTGGCTATGGCTACACCTTC
d_gene: NA
v_gene: TRBV19
abundance: NA
j_gene: TRBJ1-2

CDR3aa: CASSPKDTQYF
CDR3nt: TGTGCCAGCAGTCCAAAAGATACGCAGTATTTT
d_gene: NA
v_gene: TRBV6-6
abundance: few
j_gene: TRBJ2-3

CDR3aa: CASRGDGATNYGYTF
CDR3nt: TGTGCCAGTAGAGGGGATGGGGCCACTAACTATGGCTACACCTTC
d_gene: NA
v_gene: TRBV19
abundance: NA
j_gene: TRBJ1-2

CDR3aa: CASRGLRGAGNQPQHF
CDR3nt: TGTGCCAGCAGGGGGTTGAGGGGAGCGGGCAATCAGCCCCAGCATTTT
d_gene: NA
v_gene: TRBV28
abundance: few
j_gene: TRBJ1-5